A selection of T cell receptor beta chains follows, all from one sample in a study of blood T cell repertoires in COVID-19. The data were produced by immunoSEQ multiplex PCR, yet TCRdb's version contains in-frame clones alone and is incomplete. Seen here are over 95,000 clones, 85% to 90% observed once, and the top ten hold approximately 19%. Input material: peripheral blood. The receptors shown here come from a human donor with acute or convalescent COVID-19. The donor label of this sample is uncertain. The CDR3 runs from the conserved cysteine through the conserved F or W. D genes are given only for firm matches. Clone size appears in some rows only: once, few, many, or a class for an expanded clone.

>TRBJ1-1|TRBV9|.|.
CASSVAGVTTEAFF
TGTGCCAGCAGCGTAGCTGGAGTTACCACTGAAGCTTTCTTT
>TRBJ2-3|TRBV4-3|.|once
CASSQALVDTQYF
TGCGCCAGCAGCCAAGCTCTAGTTGATACGCAGTATTTT
>TRBJ1-5|TRBV4-1|.|.
CASSQGGQGQEPQHF
TGCGCCAGCAGCCAAGGGGGGCAGGGTCAGGAGCCCCAGCATTTT
>TRBJ2-1|TRBV20-1|.|.
CSANANEQFF
TGCAGTGCTAACGCGAATGAGCAGTTCTTC
>TRBJ1-2|TRBV29-1|TRBD1|.
CSVGGQVNYGYTF
TGCAGCGTTGGGGGACAGGTGAACTATGGCTACACCTTC
>TRBJ1-1|TRBV7-9|.|.
CASSLARARTEAFF
TGTGCCAGCAGCTTAGCGAGGGCGAGGACTGAAGCTTTCTTT
>TRBJ2-3|TRBV11-1|TRBD2|.
CASSLALAGATDTQYF
TGTGCCAGCAGCTTAGCCCTAGCGGGGGCCACAGATACGCAGTATTTT
>TRBJ1-1|TRBV6-1|.|.
CASSEGIRGTEAFF
TGTGCCAGCAGTGAAGGGATACGAGGAACTGAAGCTTTCTTT
>TRBJ1-1|TRBV19|TRBD1|.
CASSWTTGAGTEAFF
TGTGCCAGTAGCTGGACCACAGGGGCTGGCACTGAAGCTTTCTTT
>TRBJ2-7|TRBV3-1/TRBV3-2|.|.
CASSDGVGPSYEQYF
TGTGCCAGCAGCGACGGGGTAGGGCCCTCCTACGAGCAGTACTTC
>TRBJ2-1|TRBV18|TRBD1|.
CASSPPGQGMANEQFF
TGTGCCAGCTCACCACCGGGACAGGGGATGGCCAATGAGCAGTTCTTC